Listed below are T cell receptor beta chains from one sample, sequenced in a study of identical twins. TCRdb re-analysed the 5' RACE reads in MiXCR, keeping a single row per CDR3 protein. The sample shows 400,000 to 500,000 distinct CDR3 sequences, approximately 14% of them seen only once. The data also belong to a second study, concerning yellow fever vaccine responses in identical twins.

The sequencing input was CD4+ T cells sorted from blood. These receptors originate from a woman younger than 30 in good health. Each CDR3 is given with its conserved first and last residue. A clone size is listed for some rows: how often the clone was seen (once, few, many), or a class if it is expanded.

v_gene	j_gene	abundance	CDR3aa
TRBV12-5	TRBJ1-5	.	CASGRNSNQPQHF
TRBV6-5	TRBJ2-1	.	CASSYGAGGVEQFF
TRBV11-2	TRBJ2-2	many	CASTPEAGGVGELFF
TRBV7-2	TRBJ2-1	few	CASSPQGSGRWDEQFF
TRBV5-6	TRBJ2-6	.	CASSLVDRGASGANVLTF
TRBV5-1	TRBJ1-1	.	CASSSGQGKNTEAFF
TRBV12-3/TRBV12-4	TRBJ2-7	many	CASRRDSVRYEQYF
TRBV20-1	TRBJ2-7	once	CSASWDSYEQYF
TRBV6-1	TRBJ2-1	few	CASSSTGGEGFEQFF
TRBV11-1	TRBJ2-6	few	CASSLTSPTGSGANVLTF
TRBV6-2/TRBV6-3	TRBJ2-7	.	CASNPDKSYEQYF
TRBV28	TRBJ2-2	few	CASSWGRVNTGELFF
TRBV12-3/TRBV12-4	TRBJ1-3	few	CASRNSPGNTIYF
TRBV12-3/TRBV12-4	TRBJ2-5	many	CASSVTEEETQYF
TRBV18	TRBJ2-3	few	CASSPPTGTSGTDTQYF
TRBV20-1	TRBJ2-1	few	CSARGGMASDRSYNEQFF
TRBV18	TRBJ2-1	.	CASSPRRGSYNEQFF
TRBV28	TRBJ2-7	many	CASSLGGTAYEQYF
TRBV29-1	TRBJ2-2	.	CSAAGTGRTGELFF
TRBV28	TRBJ2-5	.	CASSSPGAAETQYF
TRBV3-1	TRBJ2-1	.	CASSQAANPQFF
TRBV7-8	TRBJ2-5	few	CASSLERLTPQETQYF
TRBV5-1	TRBJ2-3	few	CASSPLGTGSTYTQYF